This T cell receptor (beta chain) was obtained from a study of regulatory T cells in long-lasting Graves disease. iRepertoire HTBI primers and Arm-PCR of CDR3 regions built TCR beta libraries. Using its own MiXCR run on the multiplex PCR reads, TCRdb lists one record per CDR3 protein. The sample consists of a few hundred thousand distinct CDR3 sequences, approximately 20% of them appearing once. The CDR3 length is 15 residues. V was trimmed by 6 bases and J by 5 bases, leaving 16 bases between them. This clonotype was counted at least ten times. Sample time point: newly diagnosed GD, antithyroid drugs for less than 3 months. The authors made the TCR library using RNA they extracted from PBMCs.

Specimen: peripheral blood mononuclear cells (PBMCs), collected at new diagnosis, from a patient treated with antithyroid drugs. This receptor was obtained from a female donor with Graves disease. The chain joins TRBV12-3 or TRBV12-4 to TRBJ1-4; no clear D. The CDR3 DNA is TGTGCCAGCAGCCCTAGTTCTGTAGCCAATGAAAAACTGTTTTTT. As protein: CASSPSSVANEKLFF.